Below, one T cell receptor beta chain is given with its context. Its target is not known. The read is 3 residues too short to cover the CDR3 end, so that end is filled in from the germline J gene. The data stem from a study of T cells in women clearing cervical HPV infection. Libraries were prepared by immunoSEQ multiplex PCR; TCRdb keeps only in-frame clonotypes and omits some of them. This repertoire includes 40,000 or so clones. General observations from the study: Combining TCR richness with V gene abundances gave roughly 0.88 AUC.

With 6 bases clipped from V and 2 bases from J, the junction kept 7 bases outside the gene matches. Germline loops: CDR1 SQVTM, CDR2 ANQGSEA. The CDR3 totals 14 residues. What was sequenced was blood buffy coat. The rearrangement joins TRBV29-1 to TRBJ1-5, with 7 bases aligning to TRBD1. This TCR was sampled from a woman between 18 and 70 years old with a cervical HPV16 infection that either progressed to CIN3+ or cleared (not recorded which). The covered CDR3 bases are TGCAGCGTCTTGACAGGGTTGGGCAATCAGCCC. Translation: CSVLTGLGNQP. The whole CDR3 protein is CSVLTGLGNQPQHF.